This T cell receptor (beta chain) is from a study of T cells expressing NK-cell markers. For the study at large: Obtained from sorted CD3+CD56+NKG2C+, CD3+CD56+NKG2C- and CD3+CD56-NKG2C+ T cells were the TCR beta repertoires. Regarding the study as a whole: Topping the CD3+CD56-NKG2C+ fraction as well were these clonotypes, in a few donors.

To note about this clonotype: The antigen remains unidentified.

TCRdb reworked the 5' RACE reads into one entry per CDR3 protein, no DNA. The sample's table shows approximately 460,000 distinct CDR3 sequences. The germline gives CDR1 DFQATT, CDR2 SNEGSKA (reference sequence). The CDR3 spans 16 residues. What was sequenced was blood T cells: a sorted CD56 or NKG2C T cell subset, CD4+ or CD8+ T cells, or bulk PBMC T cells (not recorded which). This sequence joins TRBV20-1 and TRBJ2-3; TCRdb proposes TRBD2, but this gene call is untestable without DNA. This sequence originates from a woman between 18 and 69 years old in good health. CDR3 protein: CSARRLAGRVADTQYF.